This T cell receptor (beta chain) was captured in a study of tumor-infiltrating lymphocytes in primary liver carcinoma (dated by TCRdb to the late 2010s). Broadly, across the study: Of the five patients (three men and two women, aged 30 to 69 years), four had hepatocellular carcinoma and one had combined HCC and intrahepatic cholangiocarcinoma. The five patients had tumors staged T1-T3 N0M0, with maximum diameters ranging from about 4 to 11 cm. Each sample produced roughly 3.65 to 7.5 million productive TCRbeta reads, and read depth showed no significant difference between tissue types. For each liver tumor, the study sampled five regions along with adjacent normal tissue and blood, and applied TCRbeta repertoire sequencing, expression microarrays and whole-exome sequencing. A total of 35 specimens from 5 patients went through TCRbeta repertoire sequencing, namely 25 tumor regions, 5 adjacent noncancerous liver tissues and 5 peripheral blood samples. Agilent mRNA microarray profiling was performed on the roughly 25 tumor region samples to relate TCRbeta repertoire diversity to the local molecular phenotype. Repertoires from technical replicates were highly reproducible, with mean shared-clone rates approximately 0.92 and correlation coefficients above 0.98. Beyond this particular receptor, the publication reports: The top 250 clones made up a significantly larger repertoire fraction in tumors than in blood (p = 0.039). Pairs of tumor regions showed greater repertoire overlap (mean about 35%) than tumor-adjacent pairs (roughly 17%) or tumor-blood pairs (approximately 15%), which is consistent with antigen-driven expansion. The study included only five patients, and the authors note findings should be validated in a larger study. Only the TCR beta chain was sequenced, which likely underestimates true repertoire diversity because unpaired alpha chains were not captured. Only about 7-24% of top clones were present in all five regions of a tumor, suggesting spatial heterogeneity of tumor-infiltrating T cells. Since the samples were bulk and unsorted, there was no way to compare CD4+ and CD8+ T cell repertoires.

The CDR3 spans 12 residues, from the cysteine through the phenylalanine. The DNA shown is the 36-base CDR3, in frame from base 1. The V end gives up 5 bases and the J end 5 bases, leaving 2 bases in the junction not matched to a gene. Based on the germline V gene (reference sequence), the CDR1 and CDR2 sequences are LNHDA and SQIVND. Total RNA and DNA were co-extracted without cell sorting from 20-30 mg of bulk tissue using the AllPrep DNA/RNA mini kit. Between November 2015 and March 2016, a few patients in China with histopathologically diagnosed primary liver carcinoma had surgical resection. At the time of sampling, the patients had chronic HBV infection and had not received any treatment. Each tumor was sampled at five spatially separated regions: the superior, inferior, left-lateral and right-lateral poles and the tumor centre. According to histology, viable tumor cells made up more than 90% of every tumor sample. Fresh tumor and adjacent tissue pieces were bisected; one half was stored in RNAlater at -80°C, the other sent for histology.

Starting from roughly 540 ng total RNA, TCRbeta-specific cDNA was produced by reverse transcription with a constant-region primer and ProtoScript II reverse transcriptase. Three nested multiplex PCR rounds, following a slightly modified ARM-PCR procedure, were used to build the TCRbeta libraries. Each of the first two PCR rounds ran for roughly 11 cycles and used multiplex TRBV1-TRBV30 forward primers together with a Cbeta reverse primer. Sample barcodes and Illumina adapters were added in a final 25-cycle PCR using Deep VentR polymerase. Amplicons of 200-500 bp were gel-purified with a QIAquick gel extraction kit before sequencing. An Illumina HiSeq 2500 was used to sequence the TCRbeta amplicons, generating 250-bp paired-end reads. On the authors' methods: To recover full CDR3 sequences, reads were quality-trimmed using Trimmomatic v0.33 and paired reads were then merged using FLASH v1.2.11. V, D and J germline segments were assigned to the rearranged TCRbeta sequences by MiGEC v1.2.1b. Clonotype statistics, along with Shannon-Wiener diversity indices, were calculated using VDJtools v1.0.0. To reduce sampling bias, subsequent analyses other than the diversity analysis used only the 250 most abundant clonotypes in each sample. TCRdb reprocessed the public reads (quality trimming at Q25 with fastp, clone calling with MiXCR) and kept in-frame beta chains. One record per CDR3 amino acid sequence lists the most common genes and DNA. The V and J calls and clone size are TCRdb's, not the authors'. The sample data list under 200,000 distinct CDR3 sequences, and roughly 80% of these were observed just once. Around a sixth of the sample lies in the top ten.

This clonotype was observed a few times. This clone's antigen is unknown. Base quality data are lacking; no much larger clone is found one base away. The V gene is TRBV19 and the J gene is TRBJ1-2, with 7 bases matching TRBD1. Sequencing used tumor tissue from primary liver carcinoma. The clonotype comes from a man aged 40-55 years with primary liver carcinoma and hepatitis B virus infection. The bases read TGTGCCAGTAGTTTGGGACAGTATGGCTACACCTTC. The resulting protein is CASSLGQYGYTF.